This T cell receptor beta chain derives from a study of T cell repertoires in cytomegalovirus infection. Study information: The authors relied on CMV epitopes, both recently identified HLA-C-restricted and well-studied HLA-B-restricted. Shared public TCR beta signatures pointed to both CMV infection and a matching HLA type. Findings of the study overall: Carriers of CMV and the relevant HLA type were discriminated by public TCR beta frequency. Dominating the ex vivo response were TCR beta clonotypes that were CMV-specific and HLA-C-restricted.

The sample holds many counts of this clonotype. No antigen is known for it. TCRdb re-analysed the reads in MiXCR, keeping a single row per CDR3 protein. Among approximately 1,000,000 distinct CDR3 sequences listed, around 29% were seen once. CDR3 size: 12 residues. CDR1 is SGHTA and CDR2 is FQGNSA in the germline V gene. The receptor was isolated from a human donor in good health (CMV status not recorded). Some clones in this sample may be carry-over from other donors' samples. This specimen was cultured CD8+ T cells from PBMCs, taken from culture after CMV antigen stimulation. V is TRBV7-2 and J is TRBJ1-1; D is ambiguous. CDR3: CASGMVNTEAFF. CDR3 bases: TGTGCTTCGGGGATGGTGAACACTGAAGCTTTCTTT.